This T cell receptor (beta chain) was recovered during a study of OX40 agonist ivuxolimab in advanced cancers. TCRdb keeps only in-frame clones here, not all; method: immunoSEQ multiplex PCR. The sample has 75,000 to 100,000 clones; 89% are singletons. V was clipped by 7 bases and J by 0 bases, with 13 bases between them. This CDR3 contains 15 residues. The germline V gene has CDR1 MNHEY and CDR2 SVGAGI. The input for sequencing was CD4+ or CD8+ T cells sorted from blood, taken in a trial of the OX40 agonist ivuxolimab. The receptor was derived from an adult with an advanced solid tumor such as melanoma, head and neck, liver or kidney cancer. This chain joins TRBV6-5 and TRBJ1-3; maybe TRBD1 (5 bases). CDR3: CASTSDMFSGNTIYF. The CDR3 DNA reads TGTGCCAGCACCTCGGACATGTTCTCTGGAAACACCATATATTTT.